This TCR beta chain was sequenced in a study of T cells in Graves' hyperthyroidism and ophthalmopathy. Study results and caveats: The blood repertoire included most of the expanded thyroid clonotypes above 0.001. Ophthalmopathy was distinguished from stable hyperthyroidism by 13 V-J signatures.

A remark on this clonotype: Its antigen is unknown. A much larger clonotype is one base distant, so this may be a read error.

Amplified regions were TCR beta CDR3 sequences from RNA transcripts. The TCR CDR3 first-round RT-PCR relied on the HTBI primer set. A single record per CDR3 protein comes from TCRdb applying MiXCR to the multiplex PCR reads. The sample lists hundreds of thousands of distinct CDR3 sequences, 11% to 15% occurring once. Germline-derived CDR1 and CDR2 are SEHNR and FQNEAQ (reference sequence). This CDR3 spans 15 amino acids. The receptor comes from a woman under 30 with Graves' hyperthyroidism. V and J are TRBV7-9 and TRBJ2-1; D tentatively reads TRBD1 or TRBD2 (5 bases each). Sequencing was carried out using blood. CDR3 residues: CVSSQGDVAYNEQFF. For the CDR3, the DNA is TGTGTCAGCAGCCAAGGGGACGTAGCCTACAATGAGCAGTTCTTC.